This TCR beta chain comes out of a study of T cells after yellow fever vaccination. TCRdb redid the calling of the 5' RACE reads with MiXCR, one entry per CDR3 protein. The data contain under 700,000 distinct CDR3 sequences, about 15% of them singletons. Germline CDR1 GTSNPN, CDR2 SVGIG (reference sequence). The CDR3 contains 12 residues. Trimming pared 1 base from V and 2 bases from J, leaving 5 bases between. The chain couples TRBV30 to TRBJ1-2, with D maybe TRBD1 (5 bases). The clonotype comes from a man between 18 and 35 years old who received the YFV17D yellow fever vaccine. The specimen comprised PBMCs, sampled more than 4 days after the first yellow fever vaccination. In DNA, the CDR3 is TGTGCCTGGAGTGGACAGAACTATGGCTACACCTTC. This codes for CAWSGQNYGYTF. The full variable domain, its missing parts supplied by reference TRBV30 and TRBJ1-2, is SQTIHQWPATLVQPVGSPLSLECTVEGTSNPNLYWYRQAAGRGLQLLFYSVGIGQISSEVPQNLSASRPQDRQFILSSKKLLLSDSGFYLCAWSGQNYGYTFGSGTRLTVV.